These 4 T cell receptor beta chains were sequenced from one sample in a study of blood T cell repertoires in COVID-19. Clones were sequenced by immunoSEQ multiplex PCR, and TCRdb holds only the in-frame ones, with some missing. The sample shows hundreds of thousands of clones, approximately 90% of them seen only once. What was sequenced was peripheral blood. These receptors were collected from a woman younger than 30 who had recovered from COVID-19.

The gene calls are TRBV5-1 and TRBJ2-4; TRBD2 matches 11 bases. After removal of 4 bases from V and 5 bases from J, the junction contained 5 bases not matched to a gene. Per germline, CDR1 SGHRS and CDR2 YFSETQ. This CDR3 comprises 15 residues. As DNA, the CDR3 is TGCGCCAGCAGCCCTAGCGGGAGGATAGAAAACATTCAGTACTTC. Encoded protein: CASSPSGRIENIQYF.

This chain links TRBV4-1 with TRBJ2-7; 9 bases line up with TRBD2. The V segment lost 3 bases and the J segment 5 bases; nucleotides outside the gene matches: 14. In germline, CDR1 is MGHRA, CDR2 YSYEKL. The CDR3 has 17 residues. The CDR3 DNA follows: TGCGCCAGCAGCCAGGATCCTGCTAGCGGGAAATACCACGAGCAGTACTTC. Protein sequence: CASSQDPASGKYHEQYF.

The V gene is TRBV19, the J gene TRBJ2-1, with 11 bases that match TRBD2. The germline CDR1 and CDR2 sequences are LNHDA and SQIVND (reference sequence). CDR3 size: 15 residues. Trimming took 7 bases from V and 5 from J; bases not matched to a gene: 7. As DNA, the CDR3 is TGTGCCAGTACTGTGGGGACTAGCGGAAACAATGAGCAGTTCTTC. It yields the protein CASTVGTSGNNEQFF.

This clone was picked up one time. The rearrangement joins TRBV5-6 to TRBJ1-1; D gene unclear. Trimming left V 2 bases short and J 2 bases short, with 10 bases between. Germline V gene data show CDR1 as SGHDT and CDR2 as YYEEEE. CDR3 length: 14 residues. CDR3 loop: CASSLVARNTEAFF. The CDR3 DNA is TGTGCCAGCAGCTTAGTAGCCCGAAACACTGAAGCTTTCTTT.